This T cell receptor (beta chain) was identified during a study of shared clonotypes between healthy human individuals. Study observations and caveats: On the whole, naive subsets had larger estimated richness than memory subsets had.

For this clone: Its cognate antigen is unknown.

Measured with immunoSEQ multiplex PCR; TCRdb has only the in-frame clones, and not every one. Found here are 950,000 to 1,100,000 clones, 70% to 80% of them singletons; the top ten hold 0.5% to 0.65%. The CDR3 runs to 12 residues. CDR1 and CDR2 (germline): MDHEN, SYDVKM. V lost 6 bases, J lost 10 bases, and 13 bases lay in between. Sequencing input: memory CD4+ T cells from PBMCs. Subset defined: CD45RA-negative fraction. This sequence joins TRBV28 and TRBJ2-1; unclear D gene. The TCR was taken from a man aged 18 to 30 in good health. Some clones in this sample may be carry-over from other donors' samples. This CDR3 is CASSPTWPEQFF. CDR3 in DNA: TGTGCCAGCAGCCCGACGTGGCCGGAGCAGTTCTTC.